The sequence of this T cell receptor beta chain was determined in a study of cytomegalovirus exposure and HLA in healthy donors. In the study overall: The approximately 110 validation repertoires were reported in a later analysis to have been generated on the same platform as the roughly 700 first-cohort repertoires.

Method: immunoSEQ multiplex PCR; TCRdb's copy keeps in-frame clones and lacks some. The table shows 200,000 to 250,000 clones, with roughly 80% occurring only once. For this clone: Its specificity is unknown.

From the roughly 110-subject validation cohort, which was separate from the approximately 670-subject first cohort, the donors were drawn. From germline, CDR1 is LGHNA and CDR2 YNFKEQ. The ends lost 2 bases at V and 2 bases at J; junction bases unmatched: 8. This CDR3 has 16 residues. Study-wide findings and caveats: Cytomegalovirus-associated TCR beta chains were listed, numbering more than 150.

Material: PBMCs. This chain uses TRBV4-2 with TRBJ2-7; 8 nucleotides agree with TRBD1. The clonotype originates from a woman between 18 and 29 years old in good health and CMV-seronegative. The CDR3 coding sequence is TGTGCCAGCAGCCAACCCACGTCGACAGGGGCCTACGAGCAGTACTTC. This encodes CASSQPTSTGAYEQYF.